The rows below give T cell receptor beta chains drawn from one sample of a study of blood T cell repertoires in COVID-19. Clones were read by immunoSEQ multiplex PCR, and TCRdb kept only the in-frame ones, dropping some. The table shows hundreds of thousands of clones, with more than 85% occurring only once. The sequenced material came from peripheral blood. Source of these receptors: a human donor in a cohort sampled during active COVID-19. CDR3s include the opening cysteine and the closing phenylalanine or tryptophan. The D gene is left open where the match is weak. Part of the rows lack a size; the others show once, few, many or a class for expanded clones.

>NA|TRBV3-1/TRBV3-2|TRBD1|TRBJ1-5
TGTGCCAGCAGCACGGGACAGGGAAGGGGACAGCCCCAGCATTTT
CASSTGQGRGQPQHF
>NA|TRBV5-5|NA|TRBJ1-6
TGTGCCAGCAGCCCGGGTGTTTCCGCGAATTCACCCCTCCACTTT
CASSPGVSANSPLHF
>once|TRBV15|TRBD1|TRBJ1-1
TGTGCCACCACCTCCGGGGACAGGGCATTCATGAACACTGAAGCTTTCTTT
CATTSGDRAFMNTEAFF
>few|TRBV14|TRBD1|TRBJ1-4
TGTGCCAGCAGCCAAGACCAGGGGGCTAACGAAAAACTGTTTTTT
CASSQDQGANEKLFF
>once|TRBV11-1|TRBD1|TRBJ2-3
TGTGCCAGCAGCTTGGACAGGCTCACAGATACGCAGTATTTT
CASSLDRLTDTQYF
>NA|TRBV5-4|NA|TRBJ1-1
TGTGCCAGCAGCTTGGATGGGGGCATGGACACTGAAGCTTTCTTT
CASSLDGGMDTEAFF
>NA|TRBV12-2|NA|TRBJ2-7
TGTGCAAGTCGGCTACTAGCGGGAGGGTACTACGAGCAGTACTTC
CASRLLAGGYYEQYF
>NA|TRBV27|TRBD2|TRBJ2-1
TGTGCCAGCAGTCCCCCGGTCGGGAGGGCCGTCGATGAGCAGTTCTTC
CASSPPVGRAVDEQFF
>once|TRBV15|TRBD1|TRBJ2-7
TGTGCCACCAGCAGAGATCTTAGTTTTGGGACAGGGACTGACGAGCAGTACTTC
CATSRDLSFGTGTDEQYF
>NA|TRBV6-5|TRBD2|TRBJ2-5
TGTGCCAGCAGGATCCTAGCGGGAGTTGTGGAGACCCAGTACTTC
CASRILAGVVETQYF
>once|TRBV30|TRBD1|TRBJ1-2
TGTGCCTGGAGTTTGCGGGACAGGGCTTTCTACTATGGCTACACCTTC
CAWSLRDRAFYYGYTF
>NA|TRBV19|TRBD1|TRBJ2-7
TGTGCCAGTAGTCCCCGGGACAGGGACTCCTACGAGCAGTACTTC
CASSPRDRDSYEQYF
>NA|TRBV27|TRBD2|TRBJ2-2
TGTGCCAGCAGCTGTACTAGCGGGAGAGGTACCGGGGAGCTGTTTTTT
CASSCTSGRGTGELFF
>NA|TRBV25-1|TRBD1|TRBJ1-1
TGTGCCAGCAGTGCGGGGACAGTCGAAGCTTTCTTT
CASSAGTVEAFF
>NA|TRBV5-1|NA|TRBJ2-7
TGCGCCAGCAGCTTTGGCACTATCTACGAGCAGTACTTC
CASSFGTIYEQYF
>NA|TRBV2|TRBD2|TRBJ2-3
TGTGCCAGCAGTGCACCTAGCGGGGATTATACGCAGTATTTT
CASSAPSGDYTQYF
>NA|TRBV10-3|NA|TRBJ1-1
TGTGCCATCAGTGAGGGGCGAACAGGGAACACTGAAGCTTTCTTT
CAISEGRTGNTEAFF
>NA|TRBV19|NA|TRBJ2-7
TGTGCCAGTTCTTCCCGACTACAGTCCTACGAGCAGTACTTC
CASSSRLQSYEQYF
>NA|TRBV9|TRBD1|TRBJ1-1
TGTGCCAGCAGCGTGGGGACAGGGGCTACGAACACTGAAGCTTTCTTT
CASSVGTGATNTEAFF
>NA|TRBV4-1|TRBD2|TRBJ2-1
TGCGCCAGCAGCCAAGGGATCAGCGGGAGCGTTAGGGGTGAGCAGTTCTTC
CASSQGISGSVRGEQFF
>NA|TRBV25-1|NA|TRBJ2-5
TGTGCCAGCTCACCCCTAGGGGTATGGGAGACCCAGTACTTC
CASSPLGVWETQYF
>few|TRBV21-1|NA|TRBJ1-1
TGTGCCAGCAGCCCCGGGGGGGCAACTGAAGCTTTCTTT
CASSPGGATEAFF
>NA|TRBV5-4|NA|TRBJ2-3
TGTGCCAGCAGCTTGGGGCAGGGGGATACGCAGTATTTT
CASSLGQGDTQYF
>NA|TRBV25-1|NA|TRBJ1-1
TGTGCCAGCAGTGGCGTTATGAACACTGAAGCTTTCTTT
CASSGVMNTEAFF
>NA|TRBV5-8|NA|TRBJ1-1
TGTGCCAGCAGTTCGTCGGGGGGCGCCGACACTGAAGCTTTCTTT
CASSSSGGADTEAFF
>NA|TRBV29-1|NA|TRBJ2-1
TGCAGCGTTGAAGAGGCCTGGAGGAGTGAGCAGTTCTTC
CSVEEAWRSEQFF
>NA|TRBV6-2/TRBV6-3|NA|TRBJ2-5
TGTGCCAGCAGTGAGCGGGAGACCCAGTACTTC
CASSERETQYF
>NA|TRBV6-5|TRBD1|TRBJ2-7
TGTGCCAGCAGTCTGGACAGGGGGGCCGCCGAGCAGTACTTC
CASSLDRGAAEQYF
>NA|TRBV5-6|NA|TRBJ2-6
TGTGCCAGCAGCTTGGTTCCAGATCCTTCTGGGGCCAACGTCCTGACTTTC
CASSLVPDPSGANVLTF